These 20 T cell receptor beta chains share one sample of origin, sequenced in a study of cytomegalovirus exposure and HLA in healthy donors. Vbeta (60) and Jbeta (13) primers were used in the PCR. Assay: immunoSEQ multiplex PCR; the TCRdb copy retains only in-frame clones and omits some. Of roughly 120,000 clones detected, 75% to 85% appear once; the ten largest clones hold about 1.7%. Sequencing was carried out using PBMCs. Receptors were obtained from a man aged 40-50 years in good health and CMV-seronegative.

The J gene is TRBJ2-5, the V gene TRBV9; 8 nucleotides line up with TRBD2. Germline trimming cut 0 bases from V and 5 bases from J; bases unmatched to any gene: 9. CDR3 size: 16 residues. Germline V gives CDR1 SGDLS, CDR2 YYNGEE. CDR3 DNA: TGTGCCAGCAGCGTAGTATCCGGGGGGGCCGGGGAGACCCAGTACTTC. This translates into CASSVVSGGAGETQYF.

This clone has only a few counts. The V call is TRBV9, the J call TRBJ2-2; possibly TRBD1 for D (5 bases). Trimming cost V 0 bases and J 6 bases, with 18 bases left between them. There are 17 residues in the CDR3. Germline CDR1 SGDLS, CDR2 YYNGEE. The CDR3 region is CASSVGIVSGQAGELFF. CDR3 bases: TGTGCCAGCAGCGTAGGGATTGTGTCAGGACAAGCCGGGGAGCTGTTTTTT.

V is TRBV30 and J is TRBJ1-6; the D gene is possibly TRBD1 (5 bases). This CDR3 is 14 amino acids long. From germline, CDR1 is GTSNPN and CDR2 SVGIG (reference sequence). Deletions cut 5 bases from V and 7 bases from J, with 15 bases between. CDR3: CAWGTGLENSPLHF. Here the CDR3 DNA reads TGTGCCTGGGGAACGGGACTGGAGAATTCACCCCTCCACTTT.

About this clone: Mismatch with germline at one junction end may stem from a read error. CDR3 loop: CASSEEVGDRGTHNEQFF. The CDR3 DNA sequence: TGCGCCAGCAGCGAAGAGGTTGGGGACAGGGGAACGCACAATGAGCAGTTCTTC. The chain recombines TRBV4-3 with TRBJ2-1; TRBD1 aligns across 10 bases. From germline, CDR1 is LGHNA and CDR2 YSLEER. The CDR3 is made up of 18 amino acids.

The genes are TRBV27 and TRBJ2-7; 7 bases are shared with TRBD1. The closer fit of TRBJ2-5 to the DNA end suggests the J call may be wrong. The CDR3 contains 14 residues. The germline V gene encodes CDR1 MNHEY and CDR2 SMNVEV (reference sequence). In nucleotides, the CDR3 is TGTGCCAGCAGTTCGCGGACAGGCCAAGAGACCCAGTACTTC. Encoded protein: CASSSRTGQETQYF.

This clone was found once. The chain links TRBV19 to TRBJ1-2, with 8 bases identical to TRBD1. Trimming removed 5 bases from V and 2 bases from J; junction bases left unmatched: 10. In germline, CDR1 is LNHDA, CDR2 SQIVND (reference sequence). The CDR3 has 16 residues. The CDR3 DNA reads TGTGCCAGTAGTTCACAGCGGGACAGGCTGAACTATGGCTACACCTTC. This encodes CASSSQRDRLNYGYTF.

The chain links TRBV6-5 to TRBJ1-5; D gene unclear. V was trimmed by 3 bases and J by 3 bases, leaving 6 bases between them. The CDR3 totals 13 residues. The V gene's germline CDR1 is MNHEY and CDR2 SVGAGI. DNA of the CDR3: TGTGCCAGCAGTTATAACAACAATCAGCCCCAGCATTTT. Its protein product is CASSYNNNQPQHF.

In DNA, the CDR3 is TGCGCCAGCAGCTTAGGAGGGTTAGACTCACCCCTCCACTTT. It specifies CASSLGGLDSPLHF. The rearrangement joins TRBV5-1 to TRBJ1-6; D call uncertain. Germline CDR1 and CDR2: SGHRS and YFSETQ. The CDR3 contains 14 residues. Trimming took 2 bases from V and 10 from J, leaving 13 bases between them.

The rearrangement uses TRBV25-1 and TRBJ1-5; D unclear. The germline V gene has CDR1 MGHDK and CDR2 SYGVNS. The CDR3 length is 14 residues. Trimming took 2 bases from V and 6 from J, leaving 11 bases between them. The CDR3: CASSEGQYGQPQHF. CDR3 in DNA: TGTGCCAGCAGTGAAGGGCAGTATGGTCAGCCCCAGCATTTT.

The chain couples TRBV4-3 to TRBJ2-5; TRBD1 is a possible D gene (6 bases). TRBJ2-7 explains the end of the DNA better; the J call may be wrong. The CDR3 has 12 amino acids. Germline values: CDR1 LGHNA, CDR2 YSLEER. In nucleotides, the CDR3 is TGCGCCAGCAGCCAAACAGGGAACGAGCAGTACTTC. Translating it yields CASSQTGNEQYF.

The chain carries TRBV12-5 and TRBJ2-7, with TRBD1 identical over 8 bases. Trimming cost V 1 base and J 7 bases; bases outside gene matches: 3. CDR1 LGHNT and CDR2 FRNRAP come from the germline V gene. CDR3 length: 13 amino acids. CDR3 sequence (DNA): TGTGCTAGTGGTTTGGGACAGGGGTATGAGCAGTACTTC. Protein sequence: CASGLGQGYEQYF. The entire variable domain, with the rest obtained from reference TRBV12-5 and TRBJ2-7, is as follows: DARVTQTPRHKVTEMGQEVTMRCQPILGHNTVFWYRQTMMQGLELLAYFRNRAPLDDSGMPKDRFSAEMPDATLATLKIQPSEPRDSAVYFCASGLGQGYEQYFGPGTRLTVT.

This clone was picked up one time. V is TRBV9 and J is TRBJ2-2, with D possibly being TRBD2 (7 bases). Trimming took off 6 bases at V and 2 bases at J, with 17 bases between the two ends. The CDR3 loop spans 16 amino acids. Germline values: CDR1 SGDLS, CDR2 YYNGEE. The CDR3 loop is CASTPRGGANTGELFF. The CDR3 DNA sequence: TGTGCCAGCACCCCGAGGGGGGGAGCAAACACCGGGGAGCTGTTTTTT.

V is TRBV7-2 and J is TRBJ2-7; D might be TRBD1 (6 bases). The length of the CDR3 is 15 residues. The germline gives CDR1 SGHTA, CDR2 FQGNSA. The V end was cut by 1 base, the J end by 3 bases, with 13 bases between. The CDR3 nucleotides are TGTGCCAGCAGCTTAGTTCGGACAGAGAACTACGAGCAGTACTTC. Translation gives CASSLVRTENYEQYF.

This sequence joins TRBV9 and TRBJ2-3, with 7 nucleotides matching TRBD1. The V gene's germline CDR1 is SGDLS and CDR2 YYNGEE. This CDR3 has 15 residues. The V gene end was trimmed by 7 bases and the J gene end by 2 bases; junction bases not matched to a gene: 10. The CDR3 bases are TGTGCCAGCGGACTCCGGGACAGATACACAGATACGCAGTATTTT. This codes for CASGLRDRYTDTQYF.

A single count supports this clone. The CDR3 spells CASSIGAGGLYNEQFF. In nucleotides, the CDR3 is TGTGCCAGTAGTATCGGAGCGGGGGGGTTATACAATGAGCAGTTCTTC. The gene calls are TRBV19 and TRBJ2-1; 10 bases are shared with TRBD2. J gave up 4 bases and V 3 bases, and 6 bases lay outside the gene matches. The CDR3 length is 16 residues. Germline assignment: CDR1 LNHDA and CDR2 SQIVND (reference sequence).

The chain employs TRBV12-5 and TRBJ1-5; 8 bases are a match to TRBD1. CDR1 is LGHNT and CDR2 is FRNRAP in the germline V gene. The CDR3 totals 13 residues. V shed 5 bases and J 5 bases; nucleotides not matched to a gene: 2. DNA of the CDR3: TGTGCTAGTGGTCGGGACAGGCATCAGCCCCAGCATTTT. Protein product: CASGRDRHQPQHF.

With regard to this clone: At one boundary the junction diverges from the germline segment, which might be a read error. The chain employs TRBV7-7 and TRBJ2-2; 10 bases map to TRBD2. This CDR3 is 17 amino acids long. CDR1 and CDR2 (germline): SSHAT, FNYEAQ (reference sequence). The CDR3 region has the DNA TGTGCTAGCAGCTTGATGGCTAGCGGGAGCCCAACCGGGGAGCTGTTTTTT. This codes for CASSLMASGSPTGELFF.

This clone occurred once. CDR3 DNA: TGTGCCAGCAGCGTTAGCGGGAGGCCTTACAATGAGCAGTTCTTC. It translates to CASSVSGRPYNEQFF. V usage is TRBV9 and J usage is TRBJ2-1, with 10 nucleotides matching TRBD2. V shed 2 bases and J 4 bases; nucleotides not matched to a gene: 3. Germline V lookup: CDR1 SGDLS, CDR2 YYNGEE. The CDR3 extends over 15 amino acids.

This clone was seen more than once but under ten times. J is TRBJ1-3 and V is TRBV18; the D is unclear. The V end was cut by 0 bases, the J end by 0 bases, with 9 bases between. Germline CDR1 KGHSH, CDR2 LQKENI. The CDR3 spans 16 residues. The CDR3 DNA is TGTGCCAGCTCACCACCTGGGCAGTACTCTGGAAACACCATATATTTT. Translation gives CASSPPGQYSGNTIYF.

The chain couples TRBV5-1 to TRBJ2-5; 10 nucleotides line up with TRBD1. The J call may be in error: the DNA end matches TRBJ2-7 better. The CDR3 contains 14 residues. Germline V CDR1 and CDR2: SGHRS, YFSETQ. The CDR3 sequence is CASSLGTGGVEQYF. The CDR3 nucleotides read TGCGCCAGCAGCTTGGGGACAGGGGGTGTCGAGCAGTACTTC.